The 14 T cell receptor beta chains presented below share a single source sample, sequenced in a study of CD8 T cells in ankylosing spondylitis. TCRdb called the 5' RACE reads again in MiXCR, with one record for every CDR3 protein. Among some 150,000 distinct CDR3 sequences listed, about 42% were seen once. The sequenced sample consisted of synovial fluid, either unsorted or a sorted T cell fraction (not recorded which). These receptors were collected from a male donor with ankylosing spondylitis.

The V gene is TRBV7-8, the J gene TRBJ2-3; D unresolved. CDR1 and CDR2 (germline): SGHVS, FQNEAQ. With 6 bases removed from V and 2 bases from J, the gap between germline ends came to 18 bases. CDR3 length equals 16 residues. Written as DNA, the CDR3 is TGTGCCAGCAGTCTTAGATCTGGCGGTGCCACAGATACGCAGTATTTT. Amino acids: CASSLRSGGATDTQYF.

This clonotype was counted between two and nine times. This rearrangement joins TRBV29-1 to TRBJ2-3; D gene ambiguous. The germline V and J ends were trimmed by 7 bases and 6 bases, with 17 bases remaining between them. CDR1 SQVTM and CDR2 ANQGSEA come from the germline V gene. The CDR3 extends over 13 amino acids. The CDR3 sequence: CSETRKGYDTQYF. Written as DNA, the CDR3 is TGCAGCGAAACAAGAAAGGGATATGATACGCAGTATTTT.

This chain links TRBV7-9 with TRBJ2-7, with TRBD1 matching over 7 bases. The length of the CDR3 is 12 residues. The J segment lost 5 bases and the V segment lost 4 bases, leaving 2 bases of the junction unmatched. Germline V CDR1 and CDR2: SEHNR, FQNEAQ (reference sequence). The CDR3: CASSYGTDEQYF. The CDR3 DNA follows: TGTGCCAGCAGCTACGGGACAGACGAGCAGTACTTC.

V usage is TRBV12-3 or TRBV12-4 and J usage is TRBJ1-4; 7 bases map to TRBD1. The length of the CDR3 is 13 residues. V was pared by 6 bases and J by 5 bases, with 3 bases of the junction left unmatched. The DNA of the CDR3 is TGTGCCAGCAGGGGGACAGAAAATGAAAAACTGTTTTTT. Protein: CASRGTENEKLFF.

The chain has TRBV27 and TRBJ2-7, with 9 nucleotides matching TRBD2. This CDR3 comprises 14 residues. V shed 6 bases, J shed 6 bases, and the junction held 9 bases outside the gene matches. Looked up from germline, CDR1 is MNHEY and CDR2 is SMNVEV (reference sequence). CDR3 amino acids: CASSGTSSFFEQYF. DNA for the CDR3: TGTGCCAGCAGCGGGACTAGCTCCTTTTTCGAGCAGTACTTC.

The chain has TRBV7-9 and TRBJ2-1; D gene uncertain. Germline CDR1 reads SEHNR; CDR2 reads FQNEAQ (reference sequence). This CDR3 is 13 amino acids long. V was shortened by 4 bases and J by 4 bases, with 8 bases between the two germline ends. The CDR3 DNA sequence: TGTGCCAGCAGCTCTACAGTTTACAATGAGCAGTTCTTC. Translation gives CASSSTVYNEQFF.

This clonotype was observed a few times. This sequence joins TRBV2 and TRBJ1-1; D is possibly TRBD1 (5 bases). The germline V gene encodes CDR1 SNHLY and CDR2 FYNNEI. This CDR3 is built from 14 residues. Trimming cost V 1 base and J 7 bases, with 13 bases left between them. The CDR3 DNA sequence: TGTGCCAGCAGTGAAGGAGCAGGGTATAATGAAGCTTTCTTT. The encoded protein is CASSEGAGYNEAFF.

The rearrangement uses TRBV7-9 and TRBJ1-4; D is possibly TRBD1 (5 bases). Trimming removed 4 bases at V and 6 bases at J, with 15 bases between. The germline gives CDR1 SEHNR, CDR2 FQNEAQ (reference sequence). The CDR3 length is 15 residues. The CDR3 reads CASSSRGEDHEKLFF. The CDR3 bases are TGTGCCAGCAGCTCCCGGGGGGAGGACCATGAAAAACTGTTTTTT.

The genes are TRBV4-2 and TRBJ2-1; 10 bases align to TRBD2. This CDR3 spans 14 amino acids. With V trimmed by 2 bases and J by 6 bases, 1 base remained unmatched. The germline gives CDR1 LGHNA, CDR2 YNFKEQ. CDR3 in amino acids: CASSQSGGANEQFF. The CDR3 DNA follows: TGTGCCAGCAGCCAAAGCGGGGGGGCCAATGAGCAGTTCTTC.

The rearrangement joins TRBV7-8 to TRBJ2-3; 8 bases agree with TRBD2. CDR1 and CDR2 (germline): SGHVS, FQNEAQ. The CDR3 sequence is 15 residues long. The junction had 2 bases not matched to a gene; V was cut back by 3 bases and J by 0 bases. CDR3 residues: CASSFRLASTDTQYF. For the CDR3, the DNA is TGTGCCAGCAGCTTCAGACTAGCGAGCACAGATACGCAGTATTTT.

The rearrangement links TRBV6-5 to TRBJ1-4, with a tentative D call TRBD1 (5 bases). V lost 2 bases, J lost 8 bases, and 12 bases lay in between. CDR3 length equals 14 residues. Germline loops: CDR1 MNHEY, CDR2 SVGAGI. CDR3 DNA sequence: TGTGCCAGCAGTTACCTGGGGGTTGGGGAAAAACTGTTTTTT. Its translation is CASSYLGVGEKLFF.

The chain carries TRBV7-3 and TRBJ2-3; 8 positions match TRBD2. The CDR3 spans 16 residues. Per germline, CDR1 SGHTA and CDR2 FQGTGA. V trimming: 3 bases; J trimming: 5 bases; junction bases outside the gene matches: 10. The CDR3 bases are TGTGCCAGCAGCTTCGTATCGGGAGGGCCGGGAGATACGCAGTATTTT. Its protein is CASSFVSGGPGDTQYF.

The V gene is TRBV2, the J gene TRBJ1-1; weak D call: TRBD1 (6 bases). Germline CDR1 and CDR2: SNHLY and FYNNEI. V gave up 11 bases and J gave up 4 bases, with 20 bases separating them. This CDR3 comprises 14 residues. CDR3 protein: CAEPGDTRSTEAFF. The CDR3 region has the DNA TGTGCCGAACCAGGGGATACCCGTAGCACTGAAGCTTTCTTT.

The table lists this clonotype with many counts. The CDR3 sequence: CASSSEVRDLNTEAFF. CDR3 nucleotide sequence: TGTGCCAGCAGTTCCGAGGTCAGGGACCTGAACACTGAAGCTTTCTTT. This rearrangement joins TRBV27 to TRBJ1-1; D possibly corresponds to TRBD1 (5 bases). V shed 4 bases and J shed 0 bases, with 15 bases lying between them. Germline lookup yields CDR1 MNHEY and CDR2 SMNVEV (reference sequence). The CDR3 is 16 residues long.